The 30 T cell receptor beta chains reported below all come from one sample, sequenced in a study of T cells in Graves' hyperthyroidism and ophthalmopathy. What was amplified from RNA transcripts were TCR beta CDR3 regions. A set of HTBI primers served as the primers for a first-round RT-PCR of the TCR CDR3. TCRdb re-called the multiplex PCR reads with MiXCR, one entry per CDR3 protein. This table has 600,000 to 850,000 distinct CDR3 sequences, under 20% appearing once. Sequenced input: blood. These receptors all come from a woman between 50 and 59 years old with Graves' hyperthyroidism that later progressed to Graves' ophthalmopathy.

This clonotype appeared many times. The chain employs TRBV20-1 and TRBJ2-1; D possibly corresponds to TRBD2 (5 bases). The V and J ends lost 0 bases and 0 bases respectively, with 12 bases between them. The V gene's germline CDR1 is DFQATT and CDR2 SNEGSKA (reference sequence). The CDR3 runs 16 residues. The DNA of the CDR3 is TGCAGTGCTAGAGAACGAGCGGTTTACTCCTACAATGAGCAGTTCTTC. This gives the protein CSARERAVYSYNEQFF.

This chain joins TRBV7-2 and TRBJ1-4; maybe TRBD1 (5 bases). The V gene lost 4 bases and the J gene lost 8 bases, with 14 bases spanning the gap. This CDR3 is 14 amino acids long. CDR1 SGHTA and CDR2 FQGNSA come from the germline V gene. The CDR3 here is CASSYEGRGEKLFF. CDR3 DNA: TGTGCCAGCAGCTACGAGGGGCGGGGGGAAAAACTGTTTTTT.

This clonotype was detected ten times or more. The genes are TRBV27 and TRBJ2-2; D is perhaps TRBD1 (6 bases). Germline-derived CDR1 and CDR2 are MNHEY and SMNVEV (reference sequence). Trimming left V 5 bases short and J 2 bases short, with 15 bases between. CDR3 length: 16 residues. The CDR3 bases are TGTGCCAGCAGTCCCCCTGGGACACTAAACACCGGGGAGCTGTTTTTT. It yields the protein CASSPPGTLNTGELFF.

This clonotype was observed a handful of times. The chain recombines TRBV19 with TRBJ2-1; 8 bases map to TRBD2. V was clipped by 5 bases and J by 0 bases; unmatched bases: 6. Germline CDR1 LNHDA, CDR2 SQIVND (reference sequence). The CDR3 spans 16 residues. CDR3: CASSDTGTSSYNEQFF. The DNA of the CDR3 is TGTGCCAGTAGTGACACCGGGACTAGCTCCTACAATGAGCAGTTCTTC.

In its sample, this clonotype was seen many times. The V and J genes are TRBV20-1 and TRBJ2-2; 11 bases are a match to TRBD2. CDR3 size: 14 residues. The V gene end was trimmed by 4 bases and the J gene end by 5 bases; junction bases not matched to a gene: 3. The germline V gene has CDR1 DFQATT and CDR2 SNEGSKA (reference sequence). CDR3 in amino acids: CSATGTSGTGELFF. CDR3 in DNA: TGCAGTGCTACGGGGACTAGCGGTACCGGGGAGCTGTTTTTT.

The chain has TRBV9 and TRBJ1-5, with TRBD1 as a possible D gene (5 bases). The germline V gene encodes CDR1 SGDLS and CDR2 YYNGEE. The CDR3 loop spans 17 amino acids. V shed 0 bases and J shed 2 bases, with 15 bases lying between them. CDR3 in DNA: TGTGCCAGCAGCGTAGCCCCAGGGACCCCAGGCAATCAGCCCCAGCATTTT. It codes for CASSVAPGTPGNQPQHF.

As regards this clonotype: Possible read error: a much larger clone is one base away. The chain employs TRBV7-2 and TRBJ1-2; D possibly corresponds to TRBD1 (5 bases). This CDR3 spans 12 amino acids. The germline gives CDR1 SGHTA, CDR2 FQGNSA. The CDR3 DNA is TGTGCCAGCGGCTTAGGGGAAACTGGCTACACCTTC. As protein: CASGLGETGYTF.

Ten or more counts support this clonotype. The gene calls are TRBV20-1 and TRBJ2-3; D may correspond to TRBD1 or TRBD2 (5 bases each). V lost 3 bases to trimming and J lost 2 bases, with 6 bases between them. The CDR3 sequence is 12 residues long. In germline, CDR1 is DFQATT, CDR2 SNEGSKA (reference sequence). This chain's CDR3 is CSASGTTDTQYF. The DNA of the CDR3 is TGCAGTGCTAGCGGGACCACAGATACGCAGTATTTT.

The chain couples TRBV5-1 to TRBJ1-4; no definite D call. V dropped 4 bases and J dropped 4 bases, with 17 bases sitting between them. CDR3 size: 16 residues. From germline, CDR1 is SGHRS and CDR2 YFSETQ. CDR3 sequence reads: CASSLLTGSHNEKLFF. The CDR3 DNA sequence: TGCGCCAGCAGCCTACTCACCGGAAGCCATAATGAAAAACTGTTTTTT. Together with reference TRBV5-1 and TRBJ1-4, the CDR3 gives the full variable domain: KAGVTQTPRYLIKTRGQQVTLSCSPISGHRSVSWYQQTPGQGLQFLFEYFSETQRNKGNFPGRFSGRQFSNSRSEMNVSTLELGDSALYLCASSLLTGSHNEKLFFGSGTQLSVL.

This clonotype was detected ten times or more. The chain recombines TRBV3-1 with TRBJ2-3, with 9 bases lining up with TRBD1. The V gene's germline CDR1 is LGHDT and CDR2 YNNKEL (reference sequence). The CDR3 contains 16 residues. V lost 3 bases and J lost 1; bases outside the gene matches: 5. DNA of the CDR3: TGTGCCAGCAGCCACCTCGGGACAGGGCGCACAGATACGCAGTATTTT. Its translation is CASSHLGTGRTDTQYF.

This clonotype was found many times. The CDR3 protein is CASSLIPSGAETQYF. CDR3 bases: TGTGCCAGCAGCTTAATTCCTAGCGGGGCAGAGACCCAGTACTTC. The chain recombines TRBV11-2 with TRBJ2-5; 9 nucleotides match TRBD2. Looked up from germline, CDR1 is SGHAT and CDR2 is FQNNGV. The CDR3 consists of 15 residues. V was pared by 2 bases and J by 4 bases, with 5 bases of the junction left unmatched.

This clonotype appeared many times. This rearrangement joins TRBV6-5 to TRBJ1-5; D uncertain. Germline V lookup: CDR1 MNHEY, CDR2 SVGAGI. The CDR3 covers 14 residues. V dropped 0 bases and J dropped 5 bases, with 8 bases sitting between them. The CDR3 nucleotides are TGTGCCAGCAGTTACTCCCCCCTTGATCAGCCCCAGCATTTT. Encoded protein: CASSYSPLDQPQHF.

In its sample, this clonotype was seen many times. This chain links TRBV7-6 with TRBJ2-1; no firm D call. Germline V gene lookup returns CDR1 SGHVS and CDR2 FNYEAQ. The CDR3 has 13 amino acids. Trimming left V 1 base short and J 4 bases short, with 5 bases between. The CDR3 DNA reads TGTGCCAGCAGCTTAGTCGCATACAATGAGCAGTTCTTC. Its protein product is CASSLVAYNEQFF.

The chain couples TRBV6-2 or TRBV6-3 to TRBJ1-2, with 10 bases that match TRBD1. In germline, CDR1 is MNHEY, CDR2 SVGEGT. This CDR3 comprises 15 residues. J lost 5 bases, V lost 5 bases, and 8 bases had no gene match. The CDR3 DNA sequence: TGTGCCAGCAGTCCCCGGGACAGGGGAGTTTATGGCTACACCTTC. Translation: CASSPRDRGVYGYTF.

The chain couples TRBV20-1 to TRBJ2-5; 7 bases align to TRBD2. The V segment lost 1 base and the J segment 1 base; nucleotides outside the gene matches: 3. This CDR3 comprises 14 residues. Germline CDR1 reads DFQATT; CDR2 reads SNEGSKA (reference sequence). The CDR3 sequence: CSARVRLAQETQYF. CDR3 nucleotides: TGCAGTGCTAGAGTCCGACTAGCCCAAGAGACCCAGTACTTC.

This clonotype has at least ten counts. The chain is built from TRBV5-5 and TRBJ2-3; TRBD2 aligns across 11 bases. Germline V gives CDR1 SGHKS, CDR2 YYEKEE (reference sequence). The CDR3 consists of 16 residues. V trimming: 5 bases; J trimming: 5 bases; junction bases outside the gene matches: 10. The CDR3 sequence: CASSFGGGLAEDTQYF. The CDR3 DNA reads TGTGCCAGCAGTTTTGGGGGGGGACTAGCGGAAGATACGCAGTATTTT.

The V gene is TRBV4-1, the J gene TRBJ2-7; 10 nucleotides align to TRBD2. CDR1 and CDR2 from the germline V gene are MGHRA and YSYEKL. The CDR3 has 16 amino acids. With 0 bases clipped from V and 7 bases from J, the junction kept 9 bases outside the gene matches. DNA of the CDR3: TGCGCCAGCAGCCAAGAGTACCCGGGACTAGCGAGGGAGCAGTACTTC. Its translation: CASSQEYPGLAREQYF.

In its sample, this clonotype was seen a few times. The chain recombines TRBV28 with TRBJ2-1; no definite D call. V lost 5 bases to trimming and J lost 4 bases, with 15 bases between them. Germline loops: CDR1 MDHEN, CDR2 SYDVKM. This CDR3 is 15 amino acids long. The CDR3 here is CASSHTPAGYNEQFF. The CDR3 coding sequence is TGTGCCAGCAGTCACACCCCCGCCGGGTACAATGAGCAGTTCTTC.

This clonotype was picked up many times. CDR3 amino acids: CASSLWDRSSYEQYF. CDR3 nucleotides: TGTGCCAGCAGTTTATGGGACAGGAGCTCCTACGAGCAGTACTTC. The J gene is TRBJ2-7, the V gene TRBV27, with 8 bases that match TRBD1. Germline V gene lookup returns CDR1 MNHEY and CDR2 SMNVEV (reference sequence). The CDR3 sequence is 15 residues long. The J segment lost 0 bases and the V segment lost 1 base, leaving 2 bases of the junction unmatched.

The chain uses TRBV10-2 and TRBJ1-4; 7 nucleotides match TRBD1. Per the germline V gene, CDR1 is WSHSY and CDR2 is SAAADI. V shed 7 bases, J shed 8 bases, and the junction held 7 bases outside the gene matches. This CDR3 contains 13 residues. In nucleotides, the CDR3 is TGCGCCAGCATGACAGGGATTAAAGAAAAACTGTTTTTT. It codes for CASMTGIKEKLFF.

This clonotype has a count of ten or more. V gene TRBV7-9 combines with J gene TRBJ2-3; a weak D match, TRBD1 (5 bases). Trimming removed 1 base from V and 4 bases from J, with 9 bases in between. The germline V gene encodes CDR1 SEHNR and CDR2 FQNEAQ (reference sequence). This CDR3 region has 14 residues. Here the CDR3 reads CASSLDAGPDTQYF. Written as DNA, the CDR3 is TGTGCCAGCAGCTTAGACGCAGGGCCAGATACGCAGTATTTT.

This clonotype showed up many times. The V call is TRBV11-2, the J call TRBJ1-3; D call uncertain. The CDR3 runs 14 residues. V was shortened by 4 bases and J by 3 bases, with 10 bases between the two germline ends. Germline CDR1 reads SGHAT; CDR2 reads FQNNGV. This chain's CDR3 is CASSSGPSGNTIYF. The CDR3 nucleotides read TGTGCCAGCAGCTCAGGTCCGAGTGGAAACACCATATATTTT.

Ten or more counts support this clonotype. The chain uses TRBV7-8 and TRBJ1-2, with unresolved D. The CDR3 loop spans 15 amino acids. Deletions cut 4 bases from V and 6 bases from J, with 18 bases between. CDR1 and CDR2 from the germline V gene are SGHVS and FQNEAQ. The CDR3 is CASSSPVAGNNGYTF. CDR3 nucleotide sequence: TGTGCCAGCAGCTCGCCCGTGGCAGGAAATAATGGCTACACCTTC.

CDR3 bases: TGCGCCAGCAGTGAGACGGGACTAGCGGGAGGGGATGAGCAGTTCTTC. Its protein product is CASSETGLAGGDEQFF. This sequence joins TRBV10-1 and TRBJ2-1; 16 bases align to TRBD2. The length of the CDR3 is 16 residues. The V and J ends lost 2 bases and 8 bases, in that order; junction bases with no gene match: 3. Germline assignment: CDR1 WNHNN and CDR2 SYGVQD (reference sequence).

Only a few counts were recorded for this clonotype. The CDR3 loop reads CASSRGGAQYF. CDR3 bases: TGTGCCAGCAGCCGCGGTGGGGCCCAGTACTTC. This chain joins TRBV3-1 and TRBJ2-5; the D is unclear. Trimming took off 4 bases at V and 9 bases at J, with 9 bases between the two ends. The CDR3 sequence is 11 residues long. Germline CDR1 and CDR2: LGHDT and YNNKEL (reference sequence).

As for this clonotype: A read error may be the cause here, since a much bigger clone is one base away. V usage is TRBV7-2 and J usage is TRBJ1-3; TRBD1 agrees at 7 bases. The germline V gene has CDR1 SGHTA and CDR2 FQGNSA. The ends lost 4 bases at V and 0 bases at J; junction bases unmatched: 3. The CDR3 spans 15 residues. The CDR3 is CASSYGTDSGNTIYF. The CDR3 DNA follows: TGTGCCAGCAGCTACGGGACAGACTCTGGAAACACCATATATTTT.

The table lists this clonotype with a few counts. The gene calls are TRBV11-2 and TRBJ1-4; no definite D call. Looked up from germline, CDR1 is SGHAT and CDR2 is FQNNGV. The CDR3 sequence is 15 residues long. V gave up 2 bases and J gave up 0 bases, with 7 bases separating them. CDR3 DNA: TGTGCCAGCAGCTTACTACACGCAACTAATGAAAAACTGTTTTTT. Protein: CASSLLHATNEKLFF.

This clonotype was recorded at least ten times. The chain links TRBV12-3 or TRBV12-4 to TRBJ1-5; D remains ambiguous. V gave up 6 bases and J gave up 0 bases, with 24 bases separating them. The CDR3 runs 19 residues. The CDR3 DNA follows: TGTGCCAGCAGCCGACGGGGAAGGGCGCAAAGTAATAGCAATCAGCCCCAGCATTTT. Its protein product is CASSRRGRAQSNSNQPQHF.

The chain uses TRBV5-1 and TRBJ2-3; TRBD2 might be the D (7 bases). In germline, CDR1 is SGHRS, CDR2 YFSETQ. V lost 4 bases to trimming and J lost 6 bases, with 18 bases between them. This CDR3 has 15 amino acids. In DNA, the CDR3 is TGCGCCAGCAGCACCGGACTAGGGGGGCCGGATACGCAGTATTTT. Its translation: CASSTGLGGPDTQYF.

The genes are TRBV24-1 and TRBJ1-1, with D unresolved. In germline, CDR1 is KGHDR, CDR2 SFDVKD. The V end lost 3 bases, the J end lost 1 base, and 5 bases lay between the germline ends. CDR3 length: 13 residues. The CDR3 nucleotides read TGTGCCACCAGTGATACGCAGAACACTGAAGCTTTCTTT. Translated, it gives CATSDTQNTEAFF.